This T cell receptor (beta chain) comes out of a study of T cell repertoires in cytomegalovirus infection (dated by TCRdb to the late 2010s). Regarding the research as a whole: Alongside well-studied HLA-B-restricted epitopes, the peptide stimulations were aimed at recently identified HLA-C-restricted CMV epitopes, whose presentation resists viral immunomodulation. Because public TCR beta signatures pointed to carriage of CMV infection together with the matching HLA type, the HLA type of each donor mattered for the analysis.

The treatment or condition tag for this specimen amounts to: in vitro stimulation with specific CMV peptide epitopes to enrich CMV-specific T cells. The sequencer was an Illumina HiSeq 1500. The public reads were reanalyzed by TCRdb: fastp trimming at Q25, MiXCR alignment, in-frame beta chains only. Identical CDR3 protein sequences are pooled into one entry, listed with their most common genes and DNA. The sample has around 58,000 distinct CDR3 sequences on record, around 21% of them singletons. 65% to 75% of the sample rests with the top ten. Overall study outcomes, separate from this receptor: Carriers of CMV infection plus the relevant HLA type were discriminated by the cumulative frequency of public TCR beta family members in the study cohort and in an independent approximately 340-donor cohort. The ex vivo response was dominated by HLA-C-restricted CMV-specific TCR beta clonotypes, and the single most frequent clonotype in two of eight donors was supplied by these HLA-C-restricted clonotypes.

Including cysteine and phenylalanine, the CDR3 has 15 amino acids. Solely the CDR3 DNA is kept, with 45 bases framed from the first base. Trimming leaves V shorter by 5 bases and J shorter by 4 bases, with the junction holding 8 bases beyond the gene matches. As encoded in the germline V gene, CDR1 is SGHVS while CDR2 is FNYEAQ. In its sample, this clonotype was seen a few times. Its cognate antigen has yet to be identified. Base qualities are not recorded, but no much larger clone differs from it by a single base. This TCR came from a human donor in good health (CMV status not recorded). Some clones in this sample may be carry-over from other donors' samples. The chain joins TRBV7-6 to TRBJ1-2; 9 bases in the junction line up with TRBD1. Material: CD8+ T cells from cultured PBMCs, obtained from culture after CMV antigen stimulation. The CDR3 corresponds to CASSRPGTGPYGYTF. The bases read TGTGCCAGCAGCCGACCCGGGACAGGGCCCTATGGCTACACCTTC.